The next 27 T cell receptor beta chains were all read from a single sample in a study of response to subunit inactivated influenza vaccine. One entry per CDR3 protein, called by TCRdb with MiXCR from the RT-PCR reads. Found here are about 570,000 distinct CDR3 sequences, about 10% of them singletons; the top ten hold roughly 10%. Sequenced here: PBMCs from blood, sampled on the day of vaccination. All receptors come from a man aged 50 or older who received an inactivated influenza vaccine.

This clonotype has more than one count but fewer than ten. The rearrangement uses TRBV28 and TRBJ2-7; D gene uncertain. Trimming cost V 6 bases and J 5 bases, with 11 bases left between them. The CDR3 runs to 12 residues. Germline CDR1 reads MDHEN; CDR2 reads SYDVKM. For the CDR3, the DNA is TGTGCCAGCAGCTCCACCAGGAACGAGCAGTACTTC. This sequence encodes CASSSTRNEQYF.

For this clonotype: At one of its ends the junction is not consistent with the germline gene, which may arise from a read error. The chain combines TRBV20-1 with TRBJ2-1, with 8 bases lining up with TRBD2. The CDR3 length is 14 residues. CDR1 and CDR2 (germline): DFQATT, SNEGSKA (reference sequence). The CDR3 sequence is CSARGGGLAGEQFF. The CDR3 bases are TGCAGTGCCAGAGGAGGAGGGCTAGCGGGTGAGCAGTTCTTC.

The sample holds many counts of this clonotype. DNA for the CDR3: TGCGGGGGGAGCGGGACCACAGATACGCAGTATTTT. Its protein is CGGSGTTDTQYF. The chain has TRBV20-1 and TRBJ2-3; 7 nucleotides match TRBD2. The germline CDR1 and CDR2 sequences are DFQATT and SNEGSKA (reference sequence). This CDR3 contains 12 residues.

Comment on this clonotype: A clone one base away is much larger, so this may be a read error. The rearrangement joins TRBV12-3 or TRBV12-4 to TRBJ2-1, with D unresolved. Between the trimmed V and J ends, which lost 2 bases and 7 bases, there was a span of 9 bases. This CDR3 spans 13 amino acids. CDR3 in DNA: TGTGCCAGCAGTTTATCTGCCCTTAATGAGCAGTTCTTC. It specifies CASSLSALNEQFF.

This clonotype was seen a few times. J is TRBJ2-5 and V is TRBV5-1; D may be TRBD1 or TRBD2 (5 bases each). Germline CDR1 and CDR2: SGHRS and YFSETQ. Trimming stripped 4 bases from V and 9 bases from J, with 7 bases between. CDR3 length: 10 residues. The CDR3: CASSLGAQYF. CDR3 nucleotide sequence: TGCGCCAGCAGCCTGGGGGCCCAGTACTTC. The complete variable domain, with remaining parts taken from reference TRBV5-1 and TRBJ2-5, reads KAGVTQTPRYLIKTRGQQVTLSCSPISGHRSVSWYQQTPGQGLQFLFEYFSETQRNKGNFPGRFSGRQFSNSRSEMNVSTLELGDSALYLCASSLGAQYFGPGTRLLVL.

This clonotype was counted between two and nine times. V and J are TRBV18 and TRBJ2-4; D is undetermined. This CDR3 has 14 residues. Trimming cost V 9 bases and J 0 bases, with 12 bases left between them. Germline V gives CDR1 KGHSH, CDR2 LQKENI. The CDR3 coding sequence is TGTGCCAGTCTGGTGGATCTAGCCAAAAACATTCAGTACTTC. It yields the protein CASLVDLAKNIQYF.

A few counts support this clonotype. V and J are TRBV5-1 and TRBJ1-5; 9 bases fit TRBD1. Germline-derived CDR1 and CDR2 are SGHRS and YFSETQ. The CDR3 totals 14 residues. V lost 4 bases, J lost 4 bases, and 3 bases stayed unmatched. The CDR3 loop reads CASSAGTGNQPQHF. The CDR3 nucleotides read TGCGCCAGCAGCGCCGGGACAGGGAATCAGCCCCAGCATTTT.

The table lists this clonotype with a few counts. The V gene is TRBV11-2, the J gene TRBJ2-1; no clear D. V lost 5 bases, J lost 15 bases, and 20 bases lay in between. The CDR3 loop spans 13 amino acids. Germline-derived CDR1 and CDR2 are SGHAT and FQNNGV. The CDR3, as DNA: TGTGCCAGCAGCCCAGCGTTCACCCCTCGAGGGTTCTTC. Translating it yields CASSPAFTPRGFF.

DNA of the CDR3: TGTGCCAGCAGTATGGGCGGAGGGGAGACCCAGTACTTC. Residues: CASSMGGGETQYF. The rearrangement links TRBV2 to TRBJ2-5, with a tentative D call TRBD2 (6 bases). This CDR3 region has 13 residues. V was shortened by 5 bases and J by 5 bases, with 12 bases between the two germline ends. Germline CDR1 and CDR2: SNHLY and FYNNEI.

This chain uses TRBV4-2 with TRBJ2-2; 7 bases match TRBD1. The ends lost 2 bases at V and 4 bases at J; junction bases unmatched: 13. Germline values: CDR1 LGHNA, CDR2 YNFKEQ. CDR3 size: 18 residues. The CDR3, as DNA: TGTGCCAGCAGCCAACCTTCAGACAGGACAGGACTCACCGGGGAGCTGTTTTTT. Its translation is CASSQPSDRTGLTGELFF.

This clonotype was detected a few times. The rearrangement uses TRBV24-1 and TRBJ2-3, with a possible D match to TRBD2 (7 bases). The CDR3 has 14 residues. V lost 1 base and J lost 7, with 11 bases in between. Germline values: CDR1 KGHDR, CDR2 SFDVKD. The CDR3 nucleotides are TGTGCCACCAGTGATTTTAGGGGGGGAAATACGCAGTATTTT. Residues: CATSDFRGGNTQYF.

This CDR3 is CASTRGMNTEAFF. The CDR3 DNA is TGTGCCAGCACAAGGGGGATGAACACTGAAGCTTTCTTT. J is TRBJ1-1 and V is TRBV2; D might be TRBD1 (6 bases). Trimming left V 7 bases short and J 0 bases short, with 9 bases between. Germline CDR1 is SNHLY and CDR2 is FYNNEI. The CDR3 sequence is 13 residues long.

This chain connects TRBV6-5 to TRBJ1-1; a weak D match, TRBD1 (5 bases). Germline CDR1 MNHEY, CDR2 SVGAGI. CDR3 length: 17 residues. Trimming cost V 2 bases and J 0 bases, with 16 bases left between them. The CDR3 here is CASSYTGTLTMNTEAFF. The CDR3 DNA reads TGTGCCAGCAGTTACACCGGGACGCTTACGATGAACACTGAAGCTTTCTTT.

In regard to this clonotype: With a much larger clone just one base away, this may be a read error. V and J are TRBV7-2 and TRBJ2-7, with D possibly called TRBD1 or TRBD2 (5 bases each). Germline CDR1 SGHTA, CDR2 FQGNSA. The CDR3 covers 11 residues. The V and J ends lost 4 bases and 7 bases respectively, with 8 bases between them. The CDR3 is CASSWGWEQYF. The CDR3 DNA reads TGTGCCAGCAGCTGGGGGTGGGAGCAGTACTTC.

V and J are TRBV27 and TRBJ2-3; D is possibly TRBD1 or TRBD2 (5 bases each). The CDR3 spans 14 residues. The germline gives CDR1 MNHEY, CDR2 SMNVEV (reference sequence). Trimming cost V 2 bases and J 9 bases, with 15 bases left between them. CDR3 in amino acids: CASSLKGARDTQYF. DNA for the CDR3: TGTGCCAGCAGTTTAAAAGGGGCCAGGGACACGCAGTATTTT.

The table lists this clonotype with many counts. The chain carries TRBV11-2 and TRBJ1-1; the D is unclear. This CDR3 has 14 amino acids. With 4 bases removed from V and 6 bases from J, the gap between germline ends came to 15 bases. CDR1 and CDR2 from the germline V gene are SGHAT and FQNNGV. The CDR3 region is CASSSFGRPSEAFF. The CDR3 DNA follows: TGTGCCAGCAGCTCATTCGGGAGACCTTCTGAAGCTTTCTTT.

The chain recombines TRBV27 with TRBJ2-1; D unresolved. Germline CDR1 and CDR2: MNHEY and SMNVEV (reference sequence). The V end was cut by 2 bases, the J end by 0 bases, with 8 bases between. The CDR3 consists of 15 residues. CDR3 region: CASSLSWGSYNEQFF. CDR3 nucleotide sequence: TGTGCCAGCAGTTTAAGCTGGGGCTCCTACAATGAGCAGTTCTTC.

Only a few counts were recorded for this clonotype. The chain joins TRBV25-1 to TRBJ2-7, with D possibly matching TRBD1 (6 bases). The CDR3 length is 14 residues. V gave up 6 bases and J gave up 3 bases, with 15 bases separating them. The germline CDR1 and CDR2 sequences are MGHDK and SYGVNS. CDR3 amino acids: CASRPTGTLYEQYF. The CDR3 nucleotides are TGTGCCAGCAGGCCCACAGGGACCCTCTACGAGCAGTACTTC.

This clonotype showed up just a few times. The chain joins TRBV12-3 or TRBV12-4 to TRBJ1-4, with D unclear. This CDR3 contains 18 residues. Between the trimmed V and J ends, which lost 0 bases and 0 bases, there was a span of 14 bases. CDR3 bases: TGTGCCAGCAGTTTAGCGTACTCGGCCTCTGCAACTAATGAAAAACTGTTTTTT. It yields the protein CASSLAYSASATNEKLFF.

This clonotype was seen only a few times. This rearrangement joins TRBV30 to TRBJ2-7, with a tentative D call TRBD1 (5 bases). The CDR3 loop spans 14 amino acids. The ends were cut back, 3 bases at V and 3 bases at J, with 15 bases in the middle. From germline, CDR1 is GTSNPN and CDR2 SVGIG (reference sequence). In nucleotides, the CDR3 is TGTGCCTGGAGAACGACGACAGCAAGCTACGAGCAGTACTTC. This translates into CAWRTTTASYEQYF.

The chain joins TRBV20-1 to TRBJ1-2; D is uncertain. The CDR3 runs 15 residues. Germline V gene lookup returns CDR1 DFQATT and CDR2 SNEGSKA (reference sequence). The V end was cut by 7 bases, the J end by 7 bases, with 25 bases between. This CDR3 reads CSGSTKSPLLGGYTF. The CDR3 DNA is TGCAGTGGTAGTACGAAATCGCCGCTTTTGGGTGGCTACACCTTC.

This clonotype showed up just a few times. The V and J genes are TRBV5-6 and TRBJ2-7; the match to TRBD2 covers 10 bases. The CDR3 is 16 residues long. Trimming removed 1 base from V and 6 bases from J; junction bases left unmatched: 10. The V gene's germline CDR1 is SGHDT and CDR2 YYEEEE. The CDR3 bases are TGTGCCAGCAGCTTGCGAGCGGGGGGGCGTCTTGGCGAGCAGTACTTC. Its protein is CASSLRAGGRLGEQYF.

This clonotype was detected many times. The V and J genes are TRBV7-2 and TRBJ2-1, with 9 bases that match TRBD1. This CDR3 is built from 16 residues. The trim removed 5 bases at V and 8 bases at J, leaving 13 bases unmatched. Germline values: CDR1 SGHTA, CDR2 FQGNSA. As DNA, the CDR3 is TGTGCCAGCAGCGACTCCGGGACAGGGCGTAGGTATGAGCAGTTCTTC. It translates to CASSDSGTGRRYEQFF. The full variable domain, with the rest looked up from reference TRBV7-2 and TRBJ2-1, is GAGVSQSPSNKVTEKGKDVELRCDPISGHTALYWYRQSLGQGLEFLIYFQGNSAPDKSGLPSDRFSAERTGGSVSTLTIQRTQQEDSAVYLCASSDSGTGRRYEQFFGPGTRLTVL.

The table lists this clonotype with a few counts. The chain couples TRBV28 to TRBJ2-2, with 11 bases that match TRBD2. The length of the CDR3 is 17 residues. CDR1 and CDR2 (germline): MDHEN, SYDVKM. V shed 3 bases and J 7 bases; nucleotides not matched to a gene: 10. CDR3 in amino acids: CASSFSQLAGVSGELFF. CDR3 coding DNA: TGTGCCAGCAGTTTTTCTCAACTAGCGGGAGTGAGCGGGGAGCTGTTTTTT. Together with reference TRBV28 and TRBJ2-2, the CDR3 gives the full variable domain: DVKVTQSSRYLVKRTGEKVFLECVQDMDHENMFWYRQDPGLGLRLIYFSYDVKMKEKGDIPEGYSVSREKKERFSLILESASTNQTSMYLCASSFSQLAGVSGELFFGEGSRLTVL.

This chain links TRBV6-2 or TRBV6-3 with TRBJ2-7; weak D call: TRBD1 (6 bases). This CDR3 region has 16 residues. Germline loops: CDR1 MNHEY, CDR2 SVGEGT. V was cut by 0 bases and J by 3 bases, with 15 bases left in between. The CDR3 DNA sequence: TGTGCCAGCAGTTACTCCCGACAGGATGGGGACTACGAGCAGTACTTC. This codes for CASSYSRQDGDYEQYF.

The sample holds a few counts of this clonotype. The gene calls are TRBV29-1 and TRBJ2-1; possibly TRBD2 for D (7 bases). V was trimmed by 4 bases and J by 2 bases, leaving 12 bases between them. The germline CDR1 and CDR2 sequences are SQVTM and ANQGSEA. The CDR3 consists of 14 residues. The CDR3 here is CSVVGGLAYNEQFF. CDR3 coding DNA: TGCAGCGTTGTGGGGGGGCTTGCCTACAATGAGCAGTTCTTC.

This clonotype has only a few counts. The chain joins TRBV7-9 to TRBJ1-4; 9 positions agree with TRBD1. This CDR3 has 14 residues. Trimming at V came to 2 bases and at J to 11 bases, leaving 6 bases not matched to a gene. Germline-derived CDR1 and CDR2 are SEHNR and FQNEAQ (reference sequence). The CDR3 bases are TGTGCCAGCAGCTTATTACAGGGGGCTGAGAAACTGTTTTTT. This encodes CASSLLQGAEKLFF.